This T cell receptor (beta chain) was retrieved from a study of graft-versus-host responses after intestinal transplantation (dated by TCRdb to 2020 to 2022). Context from the whole study: The transplants that recipients got were multivisceral, liver-intestinal, or isolated intestinal. Of the 20 to 30 intestinal transplant recipients enrolled in the cohort, one of whom was a retransplant, a few patients without pretransplant specimens were excluded. Anti-thymocyte globulin induction was given to all recipients, followed by maintenance tacrolimus and steroids for around three years. To identify alloreactive clones, pre-transplant mixed lymphocyte reaction products were sequenced and then compared with unstimulated pre-transplant donor and recipient T cells. Rather than going through the commercial service, samples from a few later patients were sequenced in-house on an Illumina MiSeq and processed with MiXCR. After intestinal transplantation, graft-versus-host and host-versus-graft alloreactive T cell clones were followed in the graft, circulation and bone marrow using bulk TCR-beta CDR3 sequencing. A peak of at least 4% donor T cells among recipient peripheral blood mononuclear cells was the definition used for donor T cell macrochimerism. What the authors observed across the whole study: The relatively low number and heterogeneity of intestinal transplant patients limited the conclusions. GvH clones were found in recipient bone marrow, and some of the GvH clones appeared earlier in ileal mucosa or blood, which is consistent with an intestinal mucosal origin. In the allografts of patients with donor T cell macrochimerism, GvH to HvG T cell clonal ratios were high. Early after transplant, declines in HvG clones were associated with peak levels of circulating GvH clones.

Taken with the paper, the label for time point translates to: cells obtained before transplantation from donor or recipient. CD3+CD4+ and CD3+CD8+ populations were FACS-sorted from unstimulated pre-transplant donor and recipient cells taken from spleen or lymph nodes. The library was prepared using the immunoSEQ multiplex PCR assay. In most patients, genomic DNA was isolated using the Qiagen DNeasy Blood and Tissue Kit and sent frozen to Adaptive Biotechnologies for TCR sequencing. High-throughput TCR-beta CDR3 sequencing of genomic DNA from most patients was performed by Adaptive Biotechnologies. Per the source publication's procedure: TCR sequencing data were retrieved from Adaptive's ImmunoSEQ software for around 18 patients, whereas three other patients were processed with MiXCR and VDJtools. To correct CD4 versus CD8 sorting errors, any sequence found in both subsets at a frequency ratio below 5:1 was removed. CDR3 nucleotide sequences shared between donor and recipient were removed because their origin could not be assigned. To count as alloreactive, a clone needed at least 2-fold expansion over unstimulated cells and a minimum CFSE-low frequency of 0.002% (template counts) or 0.001% (read counts). Clones were considered mappable if detected in sequenced pre-transplant spleen, lymph node, or MLR CFSE-low populations of the donor or recipient. Cumulative frequency of alloreactive clones was calculated as a percentage of all sequences weighted by copy number. This immuneACCESS table, as held by TCRdb, lists in-frame sequences with V and J called but not all clones. Of the missing ones, under half trace to an unresolved V gene in checked studies; the others have no known cause. Clone size and V and J calls were adopted from that table, with D and trimming inferred from the DNA. This sample is represented by under 150,000 clones; about 93% of them were singletons. The biggest ten clones account for around 0.12% of the sample.

Cut back by 2 bases and 2 bases, the V and J ends lie 13 bases apart. Measured from the cysteine to the phenylalanine, the CDR3 is 15 residues long. Solely the CDR3 DNA is kept, with 45 bases framed from the first base. As encoded in the germline V gene, CDR1 is MNHEY while CDR2 is SVGAGI. As concerns this clone: Its cognate antigen has yet to be identified. It has no much larger one-base neighbor in the sample; base qualities were not kept.

Sequencing was performed on unstimulated CD4+ T cells sorted from spleen or lymph node cells, taken before intestinal transplant. The source of this sequence is a human donor who received an intestinal transplant. Recombination joined TRBV6-5 with TRBJ2-7; the D region possibly corresponds to TRBD2 (5 bases align). The nucleotide sequence reads as follows: TGTGCCAGCAGTTACGCCGGGGTTCATCCCTACGAGCAGTACTTC. Its product reads: CASSYAGVHPYEQYF.